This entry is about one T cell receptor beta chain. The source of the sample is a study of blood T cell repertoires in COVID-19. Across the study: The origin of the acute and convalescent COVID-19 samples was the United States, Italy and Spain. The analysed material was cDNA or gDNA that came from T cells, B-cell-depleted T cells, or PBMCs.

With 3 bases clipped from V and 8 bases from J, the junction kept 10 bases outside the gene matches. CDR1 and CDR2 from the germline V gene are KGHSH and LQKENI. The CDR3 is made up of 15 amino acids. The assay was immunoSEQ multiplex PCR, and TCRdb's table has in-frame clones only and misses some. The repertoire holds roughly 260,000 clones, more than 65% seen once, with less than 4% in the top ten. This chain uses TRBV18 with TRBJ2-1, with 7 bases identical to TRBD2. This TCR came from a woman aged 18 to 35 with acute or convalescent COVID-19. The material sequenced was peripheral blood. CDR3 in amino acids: CASSPGTTNGDEQFF. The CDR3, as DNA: TGTGCCAGCTCACCCGGGACTACCAACGGGGATGAGCAGTTCTTC.